This T cell receptor (beta chain) stems from a study of blood T cell repertoires in COVID-19. After removal of 6 bases from V and 0 bases from J, the junction contained 0 bases not matched to a gene. There are 14 residues in the CDR3. Germline V CDR1 and CDR2: MGHDK, SYGVNS. Assay used: immunoSEQ multiplex PCR; TCRdb lists only in-frame clones, some missing. The table includes 40,000 to 60,000 clones, 70% to 85% detected once. J is TRBJ2-3 and V is TRBV25-1, with 10 bases identical to TRBD2. The clonotype originates from a man between 65 and 85 years old with acute or convalescent COVID-19. The sample was peripheral blood. The CDR3 nucleotides are TGTGCCAGCAGACTAGCGGGGAGCACAGATACGCAGTATTTT. This encodes CASRLAGSTDTQYF.